The rows below give T cell receptor beta chains drawn from one sample of a study of CD8 T cells in ankylosing spondylitis. From the 5' RACE reads, TCRdb called clonotypes with MiXCR, one entry per CDR3 protein. Of a few hundred thousand distinct CDR3 sequences listed, approximately 16% were seen once; the top ten hold 42%. The sample consisted of blood, either unsorted or a sorted T cell fraction (not recorded which). Source of these receptors: a male donor with ankylosing spondylitis. Each CDR3 is given with its conserved first and last residue. The order of the fields is V gene, J gene, clone size, D gene, CDR3 DNA, CDR3 protein. A D gene is named only where the DNA matches it firmly. Clone sizes are given selectively: once, few, many, or a class where the clone is expanded.

TRBV7-9,TRBJ1-1,many,NA,TGTGCCAGCAGCTTATGGGTCGCTTTCTTT,CASSLWVAFF
TRBV2,TRBJ2-1,few,NA,TGTGCCAGCAGTGAATGGAGGGAGACCTCCGCCAGAGAGCAGTTCTTC,CASSEWRETSAREQFF
TRBV27,TRBJ2-6,NA,NA,TGTGCCAGCACCCCCCGGCTGTACTCTGGGGCCAACGTCCTGACTTTC,CASTPRLYSGANVLTF
TRBV20-1,TRBJ2-2,NA,NA,TGCAGTGCTAGAGATATAGATTACACGAACACCGGGGAGCTGTTTTTT,CSARDIDYTNTGELFF
TRBV11-2,TRBJ2-3,NA,NA,TGCTCGCGGAGCGCCATTGGCGGTCCAGATACGCAGTATTTT,CSRSAIGGPDTQYF
TRBV11-2,TRBJ2-7,NA,TRBD1,TGTGCCAGCAGCCTCCGGACAGGTTACTACGAGCAGTACTTC,CASSLRTGYYEQYF
TRBV12-3/TRBV12-4,TRBJ2-7,few,TRBD2,TGTGCCAGCAGTTTATCCCTAGCGGCCCCCTACGAGCAGTACTTC,CASSLSLAAPYEQYF
TRBV4-1,TRBJ2-2,few,NA,TGCGCCAGCACCCGAAGTGAGGGAGCCGGGGAGCTGTTTTTT,CASTRSEGAGELFF
TRBV7-9,TRBJ2-3,few,NA,TGTGCCAGCAGCCTCCCGTTCACAGATACGCAGTATTTT,CASSLPFTDTQYF
TRBV5-1,TRBJ2-7,NA,TRBD2,TGCGCCAGCAGCCTAGGACTAGCGGACTCCTACGAGCAGTACTTC,CASSLGLADSYEQYF
TRBV29-1,TRBJ1-1,many,NA,TGCAGCGTGGTTGGACTCGGTGGTACTGAAGCTTTCTTT,CSVVGLGGTEAFF
TRBV19,TRBJ2-1,NA,TRBD1,TGTGCCAGTAGTGCACAGGGGTACAATGAGCAGTTCTTC,CASSAQGYNEQFF
TRBV3-1,TRBJ2-3,NA,NA,TGTGCCAGCAGCCGCGTCGGGGAGGGCACAGATACGCAGTATTTT,CASSRVGEGTDTQYF
TRBV10-3,TRBJ2-7,few,TRBD1,TGTGCCATCAGTGAGTGGTTGGGGAGGACAGGGAGCGAGTGGGCCCCCTACGAGCAGTACTTC,CAISEWLGRTGSEWAPYEQYF
TRBV7-9,TRBJ2-7,few,NA,TGTGCCAGCAGCCCAAGGGACGGACTCTACGAGCAGTACTTC,CASSPRDGLYEQYF
TRBV7-9,TRBJ2-7,NA,NA,TGTGCCAGCAGCTTAATCGGTGGGACAAGGGACTCCTACGAGCAGTACTTC,CASSLIGGTRDSYEQYF
TRBV9,TRBJ2-1,few,TRBD2,TGTGCCAGCAGCCCCGGGGGGGGGTCCCTCAATGAGCAGTTCTTC,CASSPGGGSLNEQFF
TRBV29-1,TRBJ2-5,NA,TRBD2,TGCAGCGTTGGAATCCCTAGCGGCCAAGAGACCCAGTACTTC,CSVGIPSGQETQYF
TRBV4-1,TRBJ1-6,many,NA,TGCGCCAGCAGCCAAGGGGAAGGGGGAACCTATAATTCACCCCTCCACTTT,CASSQGEGGTYNSPLHF
TRBV27,TRBJ1-5,few,TRBD1,TGTGCCAGCACCCTCGAGGACAGGGAGAATCAGCCCCAGCATTTT,CASTLEDRENQPQHF
TRBV6-5,TRBJ1-1,NA,NA,TGTGCCAGCAGTTACGGGGACGGCACTGAAGCTTTCTTT,CASSYGDGTEAFF
TRBV4-1,TRBJ2-1,few,TRBD2,TGCGCCAGCAGCCAACGCACGGGGGGGTGGAATGAGCAGTTCTTC,CASSQRTGGWNEQFF
TRBV7-9,TRBJ1-4,few,TRBD1,TGTGCCAGCAGCCCGTGGACAGGAGGGGATGAAAAACTGTTTTTT,CASSPWTGGDEKLFF
TRBV11-2,TRBJ2-3,many,NA,TGTGCCAGCAGCTTAGAGAGCGGCAGCACAGATACGCAGTATTTT,CASSLESGSTDTQYF
TRBV5-1,TRBJ2-3,many,NA,TGCGCCAGCAGCTTAGTAGTAGCGGCCAGCACAGATACGCAGTATTTT,CASSLVVAASTDTQYF
TRBV28,TRBJ2-7,NA,NA,TGTGCCAGCAGTTTATCAGAGACTGGAACCTACGAGCAGTACTTC,CASSLSETGTYEQYF
TRBV2,TRBJ2-7,few,NA,TGTGCCAGCAGTGAGGACCGCATAGCCCCGGACTTC,CASSEDRIAPDF
TRBV6-1,TRBJ2-5,few,TRBD2,TGTGCCAGCAGTCAACCGGGGGGACGGGAGACCCAGTACTTC,CASSQPGGRETQYF
TRBV6-2/TRBV6-3,TRBJ1-5,NA,NA,TGTGCCAGCAGCTCCGAGGGGAGCAATCAGCCCCAGCATTTT,CASSSEGSNQPQHF
TRBV5-6,TRBJ2-2,few,TRBD1,TGTGCCAGCAGCCCCGTGGAGGACAGGGGAAGCACCGGGGAGCTGTTTTTT,CASSPVEDRGSTGELFF
TRBV7-6,TRBJ2-7,NA,TRBD2,TGTGCCAGCAGCTCTACTAGCGGGGTCTCCTACGAGCAGTACTTC,CASSSTSGVSYEQYF
TRBV14,TRBJ1-2,few,NA,TGTGCCAGCAGCCAAGCTAACTATGGCTACACCTTC,CASSQANYGYTF
TRBV7-3,TRBJ2-1,once,NA,TGTGCCAGCAGCCCGGATGGGGATGAGCAGTTCTTC,CASSPDGDEQFF
TRBV7-9,TRBJ1-1,few,NA,TGTGCCAGCAGCTTTGGGGTTTCGGGGGCTGAAGCTTTCTTT,CASSFGVSGAEAFF
TRBV29-1,TRBJ2-2,few,NA,TGCAGCGTTCAGGCTTCGAACACCGGGGAGCTGTTTTTT,CSVQASNTGELFF
TRBV29-1,TRBJ2-1,NA,TRBD2,TGCAGCGTACTAGCGGGAGAGCCCTACAATGAGCAGTTCTTC,CSVLAGEPYNEQFF
TRBV5-1,TRBJ2-2,many,NA,TGCGCCAGCAGCCCGGACGGTTATTCGGAGCTGTTTTTT,CASSPDGYSELFF
TRBV27,TRBJ2-3,few,TRBD2,TGTGCCAGCAGTTTCGGTGAAGCGGGGGGGCTAGATACGCAGTATTTT,CASSFGEAGGLDTQYF
TRBV7-9,TRBJ1-4,NA,NA,TGTGCCAGCAGCCTAGGGGGACGTGAAAAACTGTTTTTT,CASSLGGREKLFF
TRBV29-1,TRBJ2-3,NA,NA,TGCAGCGTTGAAAACGGGGGAGCGGATACGCAGTATTTT,CSVENGGADTQYF
TRBV27,TRBJ2-1,NA,TRBD2,TGTGCCAGCAGTTCGCTCCTAGCGGGGTCTGGGGATGAGCAGTTCTTC,CASSSLLAGSGDEQFF
TRBV3-1,TRBJ2-2,few,TRBD1,TGTGCCAGCAGCCAAGCAACCGGGACAGGGGCGAACACCGGGGAGCTGTTTTTT,CASSQATGTGANTGELFF
TRBV21-1,TRBJ2-5,few,NA,TGTGCCAGCAGGGTCTTTAGGGGCCAAGAGACCCAGTACTTC,CASRVFRGQETQYF
TRBV7-3,TRBJ2-1,NA,NA,TGTGCCAGCAGCTCCCGGGACGGAGACCATGAGCAGTTCTTC,CASSSRDGDHEQFF
TRBV4-1,TRBJ2-1,NA,NA,TGCGCCAGCAGCCCGTGGGACTTCAATGAGCAGTTCTTC,CASSPWDFNEQFF
TRBV6-1,TRBJ2-7,few,TRBD2,TGTGCCAGCAGCCCAGACGGACTAGCTGTAGAGCAGTACTTC,CASSPDGLAVEQYF
TRBV2,TRBJ2-1,few,TRBD2,TGTGCCAGCAGGACGGGACTAGCGGACAATGAGCAGTTCTTC,CASRTGLADNEQFF
TRBV27,TRBJ2-1,NA,NA,TGTGCCAGCGGTAAACTAGGGGGGGGGTTCAACAATGAGCAGTTCTTC,CASGKLGGGFNNEQFF
TRBV12-3/TRBV12-4,TRBJ1-2,few,NA,TGTGCCAGCAGTACAACCAGGGGCTCATCTCCCCTGTATGGCTACACCTTC,CASSTTRGSSPLYGYTF
TRBV27,TRBJ2-3,NA,NA,TGTGCCAGCAGTTTAATGGGCGGAGACTATGATACGCAGTATTTT,CASSLMGGDYDTQYF
TRBV29-1,TRBJ2-1,NA,TRBD2,TGCAGCGTTGGGGGACTAGCGGGAACCACGGAATACAATGAGCAGTTCTTC,CSVGGLAGTTEYNEQFF
TRBV20-1,TRBJ2-4,NA,NA,TGCAGTGCTAGTATATCGGGGGAAACCAAAAACATTCAGTACTTC,CSASISGETKNIQYF
TRBV6-2/TRBV6-3,TRBJ2-3,NA,NA,TGTGCCAGCAGTTACCCCTCGACCGAAAATACAGATACGCAGTATTTT,CASSYPSTENTDTQYF
TRBV6-5,TRBJ2-1,NA,NA,TGTGCCAGCAGTTACTCGAAGCCAACCAGCCTCCCCCATGAGCAGTTCTTC,CASSYSKPTSLPHEQFF
TRBV20-1,TRBJ2-7,few,NA,TGCAGTGCTAGAGATGCACTCTTTAATACCTACGAGCAGTACTTC,CSARDALFNTYEQYF
TRBV12-3/TRBV12-4,TRBJ1-5,many,NA,TGTGCCAGCAGTTTAATTGGGGGTTCTAGCAATCAGCCCCAGCATTTT,CASSLIGGSSNQPQHF
TRBV4-2,TRBJ2-7,few,NA,TGTGCCAGCAGCCAAGAGCCGGTCTACGAGCAGTACTTC,CASSQEPVYEQYF
TRBV29-1,TRBJ2-1,few,NA,TGCAGCGTTCTGGCGGGCAGCTACAATGAGCAGTTCTTC,CSVLAGSYNEQFF